This T cell receptor beta chain is from a study of blood T cell repertoires in COVID-19. The germline V and J ends were trimmed by 8 bases and 3 bases, with 14 bases remaining between them. The germline V gene encodes CDR1 WNHNN and CDR2 SYGVQD (reference sequence). This CDR3 region has 13 residues. In the original workflow: How many nucleated cells were present was estimated from reference gene primer amplification. TCRdb's copy holds only in-frame clones and misses some; the assay was immunoSEQ multiplex PCR. D and trimming come from the DNA, and the V and J calls and clone size come from that table. The data show under 200,000 clones, about 88% seen once.

This receptor was obtained from a man between 18 and 29 years old with active or convalescent COVID-19. This chain joins TRBV10-1 and TRBJ2-7, with a weak D call TRBD2 (6 bases). Sample: peripheral blood. CDR3 protein: CASARLVDYEQYF. CDR3 bases: TGCGCCAGCGCCAGACTAGTCGACTACGAGCAGTACTTC.